These T cell receptor beta chains were read from a single sample in a study of identical twins. TCRdb fed the 5' RACE reads into MiXCR, producing one record per CDR3 protein. This repertoire shows some 660,000 distinct CDR3 sequences, over 8.5% found once; its top ten account for roughly 0.97%. These records were also assigned to another study, of yellow fever vaccine responses in identical twins.

The sample taken for sequencing was PBMCs. All receptors derive from a woman aged 18-35 years in good health. Both conserved end residues are trimmed from each CDR3.

cdr3_aa: ASSPGTVPYEQY
v_call: TRBV28

cdr3_aa: ASRSGRDYEQY
v_call: TRBV7-9

cdr3_aa: ASTPDGTYEQY
v_call: TRBV6-2/TRBV6-3

cdr3_aa: ASSQDTSGRTDTQY
v_call: TRBV3-1

cdr3_aa: SVAPSGGTQY
v_call: TRBV29-1

cdr3_aa: ASSPTGTADTQY
v_call: TRBV5-1

cdr3_aa: ASSRQALWREQY
v_call: TRBV5-1

cdr3_aa: SASTGTNYGYT
v_call: TRBV20-1

cdr3_aa: ASSQDVGEWYEQY
v_call: TRBV4-3

cdr3_aa: SAILAGGLNTGELF
v_call: TRBV29-1

cdr3_aa: ASSQLLADNTDTQY
v_call: TRBV4-2

cdr3_aa: ASSQDRGDEQF
v_call: TRBV4-3

cdr3_aa: SVTGQGYYEQY
v_call: TRBV29-1

cdr3_aa: ASSSFKGGASLSYEQY
v_call: TRBV5-1

cdr3_aa: ASSFDFYTGELF
v_call: TRBV7-2

cdr3_aa: ASSLGQGHDNEKLF
v_call: TRBV12-3/TRBV12-4

cdr3_aa: ASSLFSGGLQTPNEQF
v_call: TRBV5-1

cdr3_aa: ASSLVGGTLAKNIQY
v_call: TRBV5-1

cdr3_aa: ATSDLGQYQETQY
v_call: TRBV24-1

cdr3_aa: ASSGTIYSSYEQY
v_call: TRBV5-1

cdr3_aa: SVETGESYEQY
v_call: TRBV29-1

cdr3_aa: SVGEGPYEQY
v_call: TRBV29-1

cdr3_aa: ASSYSNTELAGNTGELF
v_call: TRBV6-5

cdr3_aa: STREISSYNEQF
v_call: TRBV20-1

cdr3_aa: ASSGGASETQY
v_call: TRBV7-3

cdr3_aa: SARDLGLAGLNTGELF
v_call: TRBV20-1

cdr3_aa: ASSSQGLETQY
v_call: TRBV5-1

cdr3_aa: ASRARQGANTGELF
v_call: TRBV7-9

cdr3_aa: ASSQLNGAF
v_call: TRBV28

cdr3_aa: ASGRGADRETQY
v_call: TRBV5-1

cdr3_aa: ASSLELGGPRREQY
v_call: TRBV7-8

cdr3_aa: ASSYSPGQGTGELF
v_call: TRBV6-2/TRBV6-3

cdr3_aa: SALDRGTSGSYEQY
v_call: TRBV20-1

cdr3_aa: ASSKTGWELAGGSSYNEQF
v_call: TRBV11-2

cdr3_aa: ASSQDRLVQLYNEQF
v_call: TRBV4-3

cdr3_aa: ASSSRVGQAKATWGNEQF
v_call: TRBV5-6

cdr3_aa: ASSPREGPAEQY
v_call: TRBV7-8

cdr3_aa: ASSSRTSGVSTDTQY
v_call: TRBV7-8

cdr3_aa: ASSLVSGEQF
v_call: TRBV7-2

cdr3_aa: AIRGENIQY
v_call: TRBV10-2

cdr3_aa: ASSSAGSSYEQY
v_call: TRBV5-6

cdr3_aa: ASSPTGVDVIYEQY
v_call: TRBV7-8

cdr3_aa: ASSRLGQGRGTQY
v_call: TRBV28

cdr3_aa: AISEPDRPGLAGAEQY
v_call: TRBV10-3

cdr3_aa: SAFSGLTDTQY
v_call: TRBV20-1

cdr3_aa: ASSKSKAGEPTDTQY
v_call: TRBV21-1

cdr3_aa: ASKPGQGSTGELF
v_call: TRBV6-1

cdr3_aa: ASSYGGSKAVASYEQY
v_call: TRBV6-2/TRBV6-3

cdr3_aa: ASSFGRGELF
v_call: TRBV5-6

cdr3_aa: ASSEWTGDSYEQY
v_call: TRBV28

cdr3_aa: ASSSGTGGVYEQY
v_call: TRBV7-8

cdr3_aa: ASSDRGADTDTQY
v_call: TRBV2

cdr3_aa: ASSQDASGAYEQY
v_call: TRBV3-1

cdr3_aa: ASSQVLATQY
v_call: TRBV14

cdr3_aa: ASSEKVDYEQY
v_call: TRBV2

cdr3_aa: ASSPGPGQGNNEQF
v_call: TRBV7-9

cdr3_aa: ACRPNPGASPNTGELF
v_call: TRBV2

cdr3_aa: ASVLSTSSTVDTQY
v_call: TRBV3-1